This TCR beta chain was observed in a study of shared T cell receptors in the human thymus. V lost 3 bases and J lost 1, with 5 bases in between. The germline V gene encodes CDR1 SNHLY and CDR2 FYNNEI. CDR3 length: 13 amino acids. The method was immunoSEQ multiplex PCR; TCRdb's version includes in-frame clones alone and lacks a portion of them. The sample contains under 700,000 clones, 75% to 85% of which appear only once. Another study also made use of these data, one on human thymus T cells.

The V and J genes are TRBV2 and TRBJ2-3; D ambiguous. The origin of this receptor is a boy under three years old with a congenital heart defect. The sequenced material came from thymocytes. CDR3 protein: CASSENCTDTQYF. CDR3 coding DNA: TGTGCCAGCAGTGAGAACTGCACAGATACGCAGTATTTT.